This T cell receptor beta chain was documented in a study of T-cell reconstitution after alpha-beta-depleted transplantation in children. This clonotype was seen at least ten times. Preparation of the TCRbeta library involved a method that used unique molecular identifiers. A single record per CDR3 protein comes from TCRdb applying MiXCR to the PCR reads. The data hold some 500,000 distinct CDR3 sequences, with about 16% observed a single time. The sequence came from a human donor who donated a stem cell graft to a child with acute lymphoblastic leukemia. The sample here was PBMCs from the stem cell graft donor, taken from the stem cell graft.

Written as DNA, the CDR3 is TGTGCCAGCAGCTCAGACAGGGGGAATGAGCAGTTCTTC. Residues: CASSSDRGNEQFF. The V gene is TRBV13, the J gene TRBJ2-1, with TRBD1 matching 9 bases. CDR1 is PRHDT and CDR2 is FYEKMQ in the germline V gene (reference sequence). There are 13 residues in the CDR3. V shed 4 bases and J 7 bases; nucleotides not matched to a gene: 2.